The rows below give T cell receptor beta chains drawn from one sample of a study of CD8+ T cells in alopecia areata. Assay: immunoSEQ multiplex PCR; the TCRdb copy retains only in-frame clones and omits some. Among about 200,000 clones listed, 35% to 40% were seen once. The sample was CD4+ T cells sorted from blood, taken at week 34, from a patient treated with tofacitinib. These receptors originate from a human donor with alopecia areata. Both conserved end residues are part of each CDR3. A D gene is named only where the DNA matches it firmly. Rows may omit the clone size; those that give it use once, few, many or a size class.

v_gene	j_gene	d_gene	abundance	CDR3aa	CDR3nt
TRBV7-9	TRBJ2-7	-	few	CASSLAGIKGSSSYEQYF	TGTGCCAGCAGCTTAGCAGGGATTAAAGGGTCCAGCTCCTACGAGCAGTACTTC
TRBV30	TRBJ1-2	TRBD1	-	CAWRYGAGGYYGYTF	TGTGCCTGGAGATATGGGGCAGGGGGCTACTATGGCTACACCTTC
TRBV5-4	TRBJ1-2	-	-	CASSLETYGYTF	TGTGCCAGCAGCTTGGAGACATATGGCTACACCTTC
TRBV7-9	TRBJ1-5	-	-	CASSLVGGGHQPQHF	TGTGCCAGCAGCTTAGTTGGTGGGGGGCATCAGCCCCAGCATTTT
TRBV5-1	TRBJ1-2	-	-	CASSPRTDSLYGYTF	TGCGCCAGCAGCCCGCGGACCGACAGCCTCTATGGCTACACCTTC
TRBV28	TRBJ1-6	TRBD1	few	CASSEQGGGNSPLHF	TGTGCCAGCAGTGAACAGGGGGGTGGTAATTCACCCCTCCACTTT
TRBV7-8	TRBJ1-2	TRBD1	-	CASSLLSRDSYGYTF	TGTGCCAGCAGCTTGCTGTCCCGGGACAGTTATGGCTACACCTTC
TRBV4-1	TRBJ1-5	-	-	CASSQVTGGLGQPQHF	TGCGCCAGCAGCCAGGTTACAGGAGGTCTTGGTCAGCCCCAGCATTTT
TRBV7-8	TRBJ1-3	-	few	CASSAEIRPSNTIYF	TGTGCCAGCAGCGCCGAAATCCGGCCGTCGAACACCATATATTTT
TRBV5-1	TRBJ1-1	-	-	CASSFDRQNTEAFF	TGCGCCAGCAGCTTCGACAGGCAGAACACTGAAGCTTTCTTT
TRBV11-1	TRBJ2-4	-	few	CASSQFPASVGNIQYF	TGTGCCAGCAGCCAATTCCCAGCCTCTGTGGGAAACATTCAGTACTTC
TRBV28	TRBJ1-6	-	-	CASSSQGTGNSPLHF	TGTGCCAGCAGTTCTCAGGGGACGGGTAATTCACCCCTCCACTTT
TRBV30	TRBJ1-6	-	few	CAQKGQRNSPLHF	TGTGCCCAGAAGGGCCAGCGGAATTCACCCCTCCACTTT
TRBV6-5	TRBJ2-1	TRBD2	-	CASSYSGSSYNEQFF	TGTGCCAGCAGTTACAGCGGGAGCTCCTACAATGAGCAGTTCTTC
TRBV6-5	TRBJ1-1	TRBD1	-	CASSSGTGSNTEAFF	TGTGCCAGCAGTTCGGGGACAGGTTCGAACACTGAAGCTTTCTTT
TRBV9	TRBJ2-1	-	-	CASSVQIGSSGYNEQFF	TGTGCCAGCAGCGTACAGATAGGGTCGAGCGGATACAATGAGCAGTTCTTC
TRBV2	TRBJ1-2	TRBD1	few	CASRDTGGNYGYTF	TGTGCCAGCAGGGATACAGGGGGCAACTATGGCTACACCTTC
TRBV29-1	TRBJ1-2	-	few	CSVVGDGRTYGYTF	TGCAGCGTTGTGGGGGACGGTAGAACTTATGGCTACACCTTC
TRBV5-6	TRBJ2-2	TRBD1	-	CASSRRDRNTGELFF	TGTGCCAGCAGCCGACGGGACAGGAACACCGGGGAGCTGTTTTTT
TRBV5-1	TRBJ2-7	TRBD1	few	CASSPGQGSSYEQYF	TGCGCCAGCAGCCCCGGACAGGGGTCCTCCTACGAGCAGTACTTC
TRBV7-2	TRBJ2-7	-	-	CASSLDVLYEQYF	TGTGCCAGCAGCTTAGACGTCCTCTACGAGCAGTACTTC
TRBV5-1	TRBJ2-7	-	-	CASSLASPTGGPSYEQYF	TGCGCCAGCAGCTTGGCATCGCCGACGGGCGGCCCCTCCTACGAGCAGTACTTC
TRBV6-1	TRBJ2-7	TRBD2	-	CASEPASGGNYEQYF	TGTGCCAGCGAACCCGCTAGCGGGGGGAACTACGAGCAGTACTTC
TRBV5-1	TRBJ2-1	-	-	CASSLAWDEQFF	TGCGCCAGCAGCTTGGCATGGGATGAGCAGTTCTTC
TRBV29-1	TRBJ1-5	-	-	CSVSQGFYQPQHF	TGCAGCGTGAGTCAGGGTTTTTATCAGCCCCAGCATTTT
TRBV5-1	TRBJ2-1	TRBD2	many	CASSLTSGRNEQFF	TGCGCCAGCAGCTTGACGAGCGGGAGGAATGAGCAGTTCTTC
TRBV7-2	TRBJ2-1	-	few	CASTFSQGNNEQFF	TGTGCCAGCACCTTCTCCCAGGGGAACAATGAGCAGTTCTTC
TRBV28	TRBJ2-7	-	few	CASTPSSYEQYF	TGTGCCAGCACCCCGAGCTCCTACGAGCAGTACTTC
TRBV6-5	TRBJ1-1	-	-	CASSYSGGPRGEAFF	TGTGCCAGCAGTTACTCGGGGGGGCCCAGGGGAGAAGCTTTCTTT
TRBV5-1	TRBJ2-5	TRBD1	few	CASSLGPDRGQETQYF	TGCGCCAGCAGCTTGGGGCCGGACAGGGGACAAGAGACCCAGTACTTC
TRBV10-3	TRBJ2-5	TRBD2	few	CAISDLLGSGPLQETQYF	TGTGCCATCAGTGACCTGCTAGGTAGCGGGCCCCTCCAAGAGACCCAGTACTTC
TRBV29-1	TRBJ2-3	TRBD2	-	CSVEGASGRARDTQYF	TGCAGCGTTGAAGGTGCTAGCGGGAGGGCCAGAGATACGCAGTATTTT
TRBV2	TRBJ2-1	-	-	CASSESRAGQFF	TGTGCCAGCAGTGAATCTAGAGCGGGGCAGTTCTTC
TRBV10-1	TRBJ2-7	-	once	CASVDSSYEQYF	TGCGCCAGCGTGGACAGCTCCTACGAGCAGTACTTC
TRBV29-1	TRBJ1-2	-	few	CSVDVLNSSPSGYTF	TGCAGCGTTGACGTGCTTAATTCTTCACCGAGCGGCTACACCTTC
TRBV7-6	TRBJ2-7	TRBD1	few	CASSPIPGQGNEQYF	TGTGCCAGCAGCCCGATCCCGGGACAGGGAAACGAGCAGTACTTC
TRBV7-8	TRBJ1-3	-	few	CASSLSLVSGGNTIYF	TGTGCCAGCAGCTTAAGCCTCGTCTCGGGAGGAAACACCATATATTTT
TRBV11-2	TRBJ1-2	-	-	CASSLGLLMGHLYGYTF	TGTGCCAGCAGCTTAGGACTTCTCATGGGACACCTCTATGGCTACACCTTC
TRBV30	TRBJ2-3	-	few	CAWSVGLADTQYF	TGTGCCTGGAGTGTAGGCCTAGCGGATACGCAGTATTTT
TRBV2	TRBJ1-1	-	-	CASSRTGLNTEAFF	TGTGCCAGCAGTCGCACAGGACTGAACACTGAAGCTTTCTTT
TRBV5-1	TRBJ2-2	-	-	CASSATGRAFVRELFF	TGCGCCAGCAGCGCCACAGGGAGAGCCTTCGTGCGGGAGCTGTTTTTT
TRBV25-1	TRBJ1-1	-	-	CASSEYLGRTEAFF	TGTGCCAGCAGTGAATATCTGGGGAGGACTGAAGCTTTCTTT
TRBV29-1	TRBJ1-1	-	-	CSERKESGGAFF	TGCAGCGAAAGAAAGGAGAGCGGGGGAGCTTTCTTT
TRBV4-1	TRBJ1-2	-	-	CASSQVQGDGYTF	TGCGCCAGCAGCCAAGTACAGGGCGATGGCTACACCTTC
TRBV29-1	TRBJ1-1	-	-	CSVPTAAEAFF	TGCAGCGTTCCCACCGCGGCTGAAGCTTTCTTT
TRBV7-9	TRBJ1-2	-	-	CASSLYPGERNYGYTF	TGTGCCAGCAGCTTATATCCAGGGGAACGCAACTATGGCTACACCTTC
TRBV4-2	TRBJ1-1	TRBD1	-	CASSQDDRGLGNTEAFF	TGTGCCAGCAGCCAAGACGACAGGGGGCTCGGGAACACTGAAGCTTTCTTT
TRBV9	TRBJ1-5	-	-	CASSVFGNQPQHF	TGTGCCAGCAGCGTGTTTGGCAATCAGCCCCAGCATTTT
TRBV7-9	TRBJ2-1	-	few	CASSPGRGGYNEQFF	TGTGCCAGCAGCCCAGGAAGAGGGGGGTACAATGAGCAGTTCTTC
TRBV7-7	TRBJ2-2	TRBD2	few	CASSAGTTHTGELFF	TGTGCTAGCAGCGCCGGGACTACTCACACCGGGGAGCTGTTTTTT
TRBV19	TRBJ2-6	-	-	CASQADRVASGANVLTF	TGTGCCAGTCAGGCCGACAGAGTAGCCTCTGGGGCCAACGTCCTGACTTTC
TRBV29-1	TRBJ1-4	-	-	CSVGRLATNEKLFF	TGCAGCGTTGGACGGTTAGCAACTAATGAAAAACTGTTTTTT
TRBV7-2	TRBJ1-5	TRBD1	-	CASSFTGGWNQPQHF	TGTGCCAGCAGCTTCACAGGGGGTTGGAATCAGCCCCAGCATTTT